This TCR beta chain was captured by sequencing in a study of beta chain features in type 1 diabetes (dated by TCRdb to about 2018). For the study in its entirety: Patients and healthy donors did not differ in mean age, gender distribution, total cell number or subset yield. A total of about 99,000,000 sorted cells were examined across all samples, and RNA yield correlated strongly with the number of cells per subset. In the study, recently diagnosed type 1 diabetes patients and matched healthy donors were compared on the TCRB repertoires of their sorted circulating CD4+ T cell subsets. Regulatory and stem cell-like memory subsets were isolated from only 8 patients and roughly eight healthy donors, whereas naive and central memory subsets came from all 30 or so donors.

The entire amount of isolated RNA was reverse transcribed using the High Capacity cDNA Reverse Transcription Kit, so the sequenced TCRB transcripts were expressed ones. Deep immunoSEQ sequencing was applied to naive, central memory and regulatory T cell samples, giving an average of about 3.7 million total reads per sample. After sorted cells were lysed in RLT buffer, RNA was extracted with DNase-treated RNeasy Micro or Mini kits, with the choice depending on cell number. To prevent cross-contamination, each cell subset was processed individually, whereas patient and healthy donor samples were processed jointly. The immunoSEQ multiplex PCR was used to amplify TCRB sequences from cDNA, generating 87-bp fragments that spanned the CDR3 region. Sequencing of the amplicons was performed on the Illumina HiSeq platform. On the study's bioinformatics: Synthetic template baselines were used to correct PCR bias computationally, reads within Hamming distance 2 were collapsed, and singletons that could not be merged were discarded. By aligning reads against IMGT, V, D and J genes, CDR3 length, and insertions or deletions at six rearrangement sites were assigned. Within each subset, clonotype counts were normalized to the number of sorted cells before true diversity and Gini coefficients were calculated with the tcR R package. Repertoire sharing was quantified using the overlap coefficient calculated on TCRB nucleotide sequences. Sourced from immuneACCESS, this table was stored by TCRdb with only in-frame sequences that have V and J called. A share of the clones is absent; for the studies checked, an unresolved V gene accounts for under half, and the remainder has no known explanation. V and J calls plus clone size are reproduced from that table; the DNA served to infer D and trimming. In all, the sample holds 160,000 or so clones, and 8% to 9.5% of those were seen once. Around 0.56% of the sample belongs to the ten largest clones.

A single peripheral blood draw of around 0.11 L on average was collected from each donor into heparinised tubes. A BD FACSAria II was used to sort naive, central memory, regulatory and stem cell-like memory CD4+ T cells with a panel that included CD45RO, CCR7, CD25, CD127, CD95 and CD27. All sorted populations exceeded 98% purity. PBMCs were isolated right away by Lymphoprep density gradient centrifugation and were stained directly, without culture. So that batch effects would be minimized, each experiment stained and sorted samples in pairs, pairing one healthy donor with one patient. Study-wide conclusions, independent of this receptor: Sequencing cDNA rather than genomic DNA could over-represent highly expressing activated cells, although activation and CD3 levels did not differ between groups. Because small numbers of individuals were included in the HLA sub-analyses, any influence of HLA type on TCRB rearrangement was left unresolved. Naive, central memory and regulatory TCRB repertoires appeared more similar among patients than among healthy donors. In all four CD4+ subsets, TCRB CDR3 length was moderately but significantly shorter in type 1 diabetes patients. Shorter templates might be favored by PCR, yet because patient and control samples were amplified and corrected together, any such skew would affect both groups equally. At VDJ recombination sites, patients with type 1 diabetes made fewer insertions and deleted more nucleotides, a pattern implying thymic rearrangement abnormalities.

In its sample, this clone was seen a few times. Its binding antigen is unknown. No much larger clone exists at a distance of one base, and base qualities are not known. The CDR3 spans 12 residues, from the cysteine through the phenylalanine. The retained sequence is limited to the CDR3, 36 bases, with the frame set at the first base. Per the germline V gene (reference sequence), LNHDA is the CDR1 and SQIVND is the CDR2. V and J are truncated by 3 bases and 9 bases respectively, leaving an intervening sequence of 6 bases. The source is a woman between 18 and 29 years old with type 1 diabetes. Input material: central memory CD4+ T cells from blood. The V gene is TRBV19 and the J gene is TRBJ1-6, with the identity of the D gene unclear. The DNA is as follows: TGTGCCAGTAGTATCCTACTTTCACCCCTCCACTTT. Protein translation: CASSILLSPLHF.